This T cell receptor beta chain is from a study of long-term antiretroviral therapy in people with HIV. Findings and limits, study-wide: Specimen acquisition occurred between about 2004 and 2017, potentially under older ART regimens. The repertoire was dominated at all time points by clones expanded before ART. The study found that diversity rose after ART but stayed below transplant donor controls. HIV repertoires spanned narrower CDR3 length ranges than controls.

A note on this clone: Its antigen is as yet unknown.

V lost 6 bases to trimming and J lost 6 bases, with 13 bases between them. From germline, CDR1 is MNHNS and CDR2 SASEGT. The length of the CDR3 is 13 residues. Sequencing relied on immunoSEQ assay v3.0, run at survey level. Some clones are missing from TCRdb's copy, which holds only in-frame ones; the method was immunoSEQ multiplex PCR. Among almost 35,000 clones listed, 70% to 90% were seen once. Material: unsorted PBMCs, obtained just under 2.9 years before starting antiretroviral therapy. The chain uses TRBV6-1 and TRBJ2-3; D is uncertain. The sequence came from a woman aged 30 to 39 with HIV. The CDR3 sequence: CASRVDLTDTQYF. The CDR3 bases are TGTGCCAGCAGGGTAGATTTAACGGATACGCAGTATTTT.